This T cell receptor (beta chain) comes out of a study of T cell responses to AZD1222 COVID-19 vaccine. Study-level findings and limits: When two AZD1222 doses had been given, Spike-specific TCR breadth and depth rose.

TCRdb's copy holds only in-frame clones and misses some; the assay was immunoSEQ multiplex PCR. Among more than 85,000 clones listed, roughly 83% were seen once. Points on this clone: Its target is unknown.

The CDR3 runs to 15 residues. Germline V gives CDR1 MNHEY, CDR2 SVGAGI. V was pared by 5 bases and J by 5 bases, with 7 bases of the junction left unmatched. This sequence joins TRBV6-5 and TRBJ2-2; 8 nucleotides line up with TRBD1. Sequencing was performed on peripheral blood, taken on day 0 of AZD1222 vaccination. The receptor was derived from an adult in good health. The DNA of the CDR3 is TGTGCCAGCAGTATAATGCAGGGGGCGACCGGGGAGCTGTTTTTT. Protein sequence: CASSIMQGATGELFF.